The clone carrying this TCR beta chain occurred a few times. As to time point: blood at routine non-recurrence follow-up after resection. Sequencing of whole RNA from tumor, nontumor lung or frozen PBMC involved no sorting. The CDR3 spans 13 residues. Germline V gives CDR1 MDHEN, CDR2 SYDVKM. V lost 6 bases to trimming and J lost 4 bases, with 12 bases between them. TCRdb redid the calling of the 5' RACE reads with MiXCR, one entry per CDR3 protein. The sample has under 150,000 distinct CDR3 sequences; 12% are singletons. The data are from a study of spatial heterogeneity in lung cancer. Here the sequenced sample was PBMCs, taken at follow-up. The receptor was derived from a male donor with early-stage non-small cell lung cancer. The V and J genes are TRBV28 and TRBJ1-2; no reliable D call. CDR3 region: CASSPERSYGYTF. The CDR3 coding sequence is TGTGCCAGCAGCCCAGAGCGGTCCTATGGCTACACCTTC.